This T cell receptor (beta chain) comes out of a study of blood T cells in healthy people across ages. Overall study findings and caveats: Compared with aged donors, long-lived donors showed fewer expanded clones, suggesting selection. Unsorted PBMCs ruled out conclusive naive versus antigen-experienced comparison.

A second PCR of about 7 to 12 cycles used a sample-barcoded 5' primer and a J-beta primer mix. MiXCR, run by TCRdb on the 5' RACE reads, gives a single entry per CDR3 protein. The sample lists 1.5 million or so distinct CDR3 sequences, around 40% seen once, with roughly 3.7% in the top ten. This clonotype showed up just a few times. Its antigen is unidentified. For every donor, a draw yielded around 10 milliliters of peripheral blood. The extraction recovered at least 5.5 micrograms of total RNA per sample. V lost 3 bases to trimming and J lost 2 bases; unmatched junction nucleotides: 1. The CDR3 loop spans 14 amino acids. Germline loops: CDR1 PRHDT, CDR2 FYEKMQ (reference sequence).

The sample consisted of blood. V and J are TRBV13 and TRBJ2-1; 7 nucleotides align to TRBD2. This clonotype originated in a woman aged 18-29 years in good health. CDR3: CASSFAGAYNEQFF. CDR3 DNA: TGTGCCAGCAGCTTTGCGGGGGCCTACAATGAGCAGTTCTTC.